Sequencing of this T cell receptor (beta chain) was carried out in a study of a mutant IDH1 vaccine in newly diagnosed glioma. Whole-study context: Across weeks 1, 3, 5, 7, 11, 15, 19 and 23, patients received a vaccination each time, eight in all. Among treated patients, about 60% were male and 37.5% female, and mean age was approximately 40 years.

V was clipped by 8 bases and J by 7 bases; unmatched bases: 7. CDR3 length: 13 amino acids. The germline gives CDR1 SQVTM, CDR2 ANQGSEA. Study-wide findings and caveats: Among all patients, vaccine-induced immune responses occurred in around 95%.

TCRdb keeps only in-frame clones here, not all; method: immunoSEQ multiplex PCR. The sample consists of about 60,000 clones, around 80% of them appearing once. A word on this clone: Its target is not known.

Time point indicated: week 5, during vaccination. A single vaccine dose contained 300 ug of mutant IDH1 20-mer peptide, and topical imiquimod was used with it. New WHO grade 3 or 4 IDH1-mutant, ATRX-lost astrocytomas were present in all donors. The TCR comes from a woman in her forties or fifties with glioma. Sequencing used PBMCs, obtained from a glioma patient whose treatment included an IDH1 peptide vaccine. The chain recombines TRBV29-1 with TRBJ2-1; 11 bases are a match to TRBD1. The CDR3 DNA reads TGCAGCTTTCGGACAGGGGGCTGGAATGAGCAGTTCTTC. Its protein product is CSFRTGGWNEQFF.